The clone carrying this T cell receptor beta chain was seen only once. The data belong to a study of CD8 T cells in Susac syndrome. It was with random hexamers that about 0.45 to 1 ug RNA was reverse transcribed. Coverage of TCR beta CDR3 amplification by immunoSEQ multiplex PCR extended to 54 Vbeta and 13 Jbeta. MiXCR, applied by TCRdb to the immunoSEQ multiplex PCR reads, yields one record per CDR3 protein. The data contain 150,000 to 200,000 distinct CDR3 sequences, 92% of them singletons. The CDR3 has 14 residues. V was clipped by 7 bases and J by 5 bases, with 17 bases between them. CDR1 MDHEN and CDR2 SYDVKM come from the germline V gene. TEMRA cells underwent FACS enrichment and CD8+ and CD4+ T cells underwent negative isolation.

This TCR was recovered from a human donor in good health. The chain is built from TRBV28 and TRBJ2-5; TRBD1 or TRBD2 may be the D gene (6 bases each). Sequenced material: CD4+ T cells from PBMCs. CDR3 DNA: TGTGCCAGCATCACGTGGGGGGCTCCTGAGACCCAGTACTTC. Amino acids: CASITWGAPETQYF.